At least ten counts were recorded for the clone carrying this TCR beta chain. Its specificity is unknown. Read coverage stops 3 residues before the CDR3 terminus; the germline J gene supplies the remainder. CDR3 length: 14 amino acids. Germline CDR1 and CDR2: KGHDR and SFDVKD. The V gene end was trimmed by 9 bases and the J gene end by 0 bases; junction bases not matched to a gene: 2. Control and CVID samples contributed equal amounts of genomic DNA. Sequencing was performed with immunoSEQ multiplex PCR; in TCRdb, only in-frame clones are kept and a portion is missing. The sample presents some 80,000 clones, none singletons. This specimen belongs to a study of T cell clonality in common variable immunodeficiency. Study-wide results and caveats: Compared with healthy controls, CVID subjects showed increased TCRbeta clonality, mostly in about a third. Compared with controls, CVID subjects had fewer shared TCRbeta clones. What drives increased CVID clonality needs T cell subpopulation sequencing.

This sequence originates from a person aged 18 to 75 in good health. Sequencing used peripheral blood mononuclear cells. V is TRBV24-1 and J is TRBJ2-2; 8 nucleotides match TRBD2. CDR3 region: CATSSGPNTGELFF. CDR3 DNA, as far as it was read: TGTGCCACCTCTAGCGGGCCGAACACCGGGGAG.